Detailed here is one T cell receptor (beta chain). Its antigen remains unidentified. No base qualities exist here, and no much larger clone lies one base off it. In Seattle, one collaborating source enrolled patients while the infection was active and tracked those patients longitudinally over the course of disease. Each collaborating institution followed its own protocols to collect whole blood in K2EDTA tubes. For TCRbeta analysis, collaborators shipped samples in one of three forms: frozen whole blood, isolated PBMCs, or DNA extracted from either of those sample types. The CDR3 contains 13 residues, cysteine and phenylalanine counted. The read is trimmed to its CDR3 DNA, 39 bases read in frame from base 1. Sequences MNHEY (CDR1) and SMNVEV (CDR2) are obtained from the germline V gene (reference sequence). V loses 4 bases, J loses 3 bases, and the germline ends lie 10 bases apart. TCRbeta CDR3 regions were amplified from genomic DNA by means of the immunoSEQ Assay, a bias-controlled multiplex PCR. Regarding the original processing steps: Nucleated cell counts per sample were estimated from amplification of reference gene primers within the assay. To quantify the absolute abundance of each unique TCRbeta CDR3 rearrangement, sequence reads were collapsed and filtered. For each sample, productive Simpson clonality was calculated by taking the square root of Simpson's diversity index across productive rearrangements. TCRdb obtained this table from immuneACCESS and retained in-frame rearrangements with V and J assigned. These tables miss some clones; where compared with another copy, unresolved V genes account for less than half of the shortfall, and the remainder is unexplained. Clone size and the V and J calls come from that table; the DNA yielded D and trimming. This sample holds 300,000 to 400,000 clones; around 90% were observed only once. Roughly 2.9% of the sample is held by the ten biggest clonotypes.

The source of the sample is a study of blood T cell repertoires in COVID-19 (dated by TCRdb to 2018 to 2021). As for the study more broadly: Samples from collaborators originated in the United States, Italy and Spain and spanned both the acute and convalescent phases of COVID-19. The samples were drawn from the first 160 participants of the ongoing ImmuneRACE study and from 1,254 subjects provided by 6 global collaborators. Where HLA class I and class II types were available, the types were taken from metadata supplied by the sample provider, not from assay-based typing. The repertoires were released in a freely available public database meant as a resource for research on the immune response to SARS-CoV-2. Subjects who had been exposed to COVID-19, were actively infected with it, or had recovered from it provided the deeply sampled blood TCRbeta repertoires that made up the dataset. Sample metadata almost always included a de-identified subject ID, COVID-19 status, age in years and sex. The material from the prospective study consisted of cDNA or gDNA derived from T cells, B-cell-depleted T cells, or PBMCs.

Beyond this particular receptor, the publication reports: The amount of clinical and demographic metadata varied by source and participant and was provided uncurated.

Source material: peripheral blood. The TCR comes from a woman in her 30s with COVID-19, enrolled during active disease. This receptor chain uses TRBV27 and TRBJ2-7; matching of 6 bases hints at TRBD1 as the D gene. The sequence in DNA is TGTGCCAGCAGTTACAGGGAAAACTACGAGCAGTACTTC. Translated, it reads CASSYRENYEQYF.